Given below is one TCR beta chain in context. The data were obtained in a study of blood T cell repertoires in COVID-19. The trim removed 0 bases at V and 5 bases at J, leaving 7 bases unmatched. Looked up from germline, CDR1 is SGHRS and CDR2 is YFSETQ. The CDR3 runs 15 residues. Method: immunoSEQ multiplex PCR; TCRdb's copy keeps in-frame clones and lacks some. Here the sample spans over 60,000 clones, about nine tenths being singletons. The receptor's source is a middle-aged man with COVID-19, enrolled during active disease. The chain has TRBV5-1 and TRBJ2-7; 8 bases line up with TRBD2. Material for sequencing was peripheral blood. CDR3 residues: CASSLVGLAPDEQYF. For the CDR3, the DNA is TGCGCCAGCAGCTTGGTTGGACTAGCCCCAGACGAGCAGTACTTC.